The T cell receptor (delta chain) described here comes from a study of gamma-delta chains in newborns, infants, children. Points on this clone: The translation of this DNA and the TCRdb protein of a much larger clone differ at residue 9, probably owing to a read error; the protein shown here is translated from the DNA.

TCRdb reprocessed the reads using CATT. The data show 6,100 or so delta-chain clones, approximately 15% seen once. J was trimmed by 0 bases and V by 8 bases; bases with no gene match: 15. CDR1 and CDR2 from the germline V gene are TSWWSYY and QGS. The CDR3 length is 17 residues. The material was blood, obtained at baseline. The origin of this receptor is a child who was a newborn, infant or young child, either healthy, febrile or measles-vaccinated (not recorded which). V and J are TRDV1 and TRDJ1, with TRDD3 matching over 7 bases. Here the CDR3 DNA reads TGTGCTCTTTGGGGGGTACTGGGGAATACGCACACCGATAAACTCATCTTT. As protein: CALWGVLGNTHTDKLIF.